One and the same sample provided the 3 T cell receptor beta chains below, sequenced in a study of cytomegalovirus exposure and HLA in healthy donors. PCR primers comprised 60 Vbeta and 13 Jbeta primers. The data were produced by immunoSEQ multiplex PCR, yet TCRdb's version contains in-frame clones alone and is incomplete. The table has 150,000 to 200,000 clones, around 80% seen once. The specimen was PBMCs. The receptors were sampled from a man aged 35-49 years in good health and CMV-seropositive.

The chain employs TRBV18 and TRBJ2-7; a weak D match, TRBD1 (6 bases). Germline CDR1 and CDR2: KGHSH and LQKENI. The germline V and J ends were trimmed by 6 bases and 5 bases, with 11 bases remaining between them. The CDR3 loop spans 12 amino acids. CDR3 residues: CASSPRGDEQYF. For the CDR3, the DNA is TGTGCCAGCTCGCCCAGGGGAGACGAGCAGTACTTC.

The gene calls are TRBV6-1 and TRBJ2-7; 9 positions agree with TRBD1. The CDR3 loop spans 12 amino acids. The germline CDR1 and CDR2 sequences are MNHNS and SASEGT. With V trimmed by 8 bases and J by 3 bases, 2 bases remained unmatched. Here the CDR3 reads CASDRGIYEQYF. The CDR3 coding sequence is TGTGCCAGCGACAGGGGGATCTACGAGCAGTACTTC.

The rearrangement joins TRBV11-2 to TRBJ1-4; D may be TRBD1 (5 bases). V lost 5 bases, J lost 8 bases, and 15 bases lay in between. Germline lookup yields CDR1 SGHAT and CDR2 FQNNGV. There are 14 residues in the CDR3. The CDR3 nucleotides read TGTGCCAGCAGCACTAGCAGGGTAGGGGAAAAACTGTTTTTT. Its protein product is CASSTSRVGEKLFF.